Shown below are 23 T cell receptor beta chains from a single sample sequenced in a study of early stage breast cancer tumors. Sequenced by immunoSEQ multiplex PCR; TCRdb stores in-frame clones only, minus some. In the table there are roughly 57,000 clones, about 93% of which are singletons. Sequences were obtained from blood. The source of these receptors is a person aged 65 to 79 with breast cancer.

The V call is TRBV28, the J call TRBJ1-5; maybe TRBD1 (5 bases). V lost 6 bases and J 5 bases, leaving 11 bases between the germline ends. This CDR3 contains 13 residues. The germline gives CDR1 MDHEN, CDR2 SYDVKM. CDR3 residues: CASRGQGHQPQHF. CDR3 DNA sequence: TGTGCCAGCAGAGGTCAGGGTCATCAGCCCCAGCATTTT.

The chain combines TRBV5-1 with TRBJ2-5; D possibly corresponds to TRBD2 (5 bases). The V gene's germline CDR1 is SGHRS and CDR2 YFSETQ. Trimming pared 4 bases from V and 2 bases from J, leaving 9 bases between. The CDR3 contains 13 residues. CDR3 in amino acids: CASSPGVQETQYF. The CDR3 DNA follows: TGCGCCAGCAGCCCCGGGGTACAAGAGACCCAGTACTTC.

The chain joins TRBV7-9 to TRBJ1-4; unclear D gene. V was shortened by 8 bases and J by 7 bases, with 11 bases between the two germline ends. Germline CDR1 and CDR2: SEHNR and FQNEAQ (reference sequence). CDR3 length equals 12 residues. This CDR3 reads CASEKISEKLFF. The CDR3 region has the DNA TGTGCCAGCGAGAAGATAAGTGAAAAACTGTTTTTT.

The chain uses TRBV5-8 and TRBJ1-1, with D unclear. V was cut by 3 bases and J by 6 bases, with 12 bases left in between. The CDR3 is made up of 13 amino acids. Germline CDR1 is SGHTS and CDR2 is YDEGEE. CDR3 in DNA: TGTGCCAGCAGCTGGGCCGGGAGCCCTGAAGCTTTCTTT. It is translated as CASSWAGSPEAFF. The variable domain in full, with the rest retrieved from reference TRBV5-8 and TRBJ1-1, is EAGVTQSPTHLIKTRGQQATLRCSPISGHTSVYWYQQALGLGLQFLLWYDEGEERNRGNFPPRFSGRQFPNYSSELNVNALELEDSALYLCASSWAGSPEAFFGQGTRLTVV.

This chain uses TRBV5-6 with TRBJ2-1; 13 positions agree with TRBD2. The CDR3 contains 16 residues. V shed 4 bases and J 7 bases; nucleotides not matched to a gene: 8. CDR1 and CDR2 (germline): SGHDT, YYEEEE. CDR3 region: CASSLWTSGSSNEQFF. CDR3 in DNA: TGTGCCAGCAGCCTGTGGACTAGCGGGAGTTCAAATGAGCAGTTCTTC.

V is TRBV27 and J is TRBJ1-3; TRBD1 matches 7 bases. With 2 bases clipped from V and 2 bases from J, the junction kept 3 bases outside the gene matches. The germline gives CDR1 MNHEY, CDR2 SMNVEV (reference sequence). This CDR3 spans 15 amino acids. The CDR3 DNA sequence: TGTGCCAGCAGTTTAATACAGGGGCCTGGAAACACCATATATTTT. Its translation: CASSLIQGPGNTIYF.

V usage is TRBV2 and J usage is TRBJ1-1; D call uncertain. V lost 6 bases, J lost 1 base, and 9 bases lay in between. Germline-derived CDR1 and CDR2 are SNHLY and FYNNEI. The CDR3 is 13 amino acids. The CDR3 spells CASRRETNTEAFF. CDR3 sequence (DNA): TGTGCCAGCAGGCGGGAGACGAACACTGAAGCTTTCTTT.

The chain recombines TRBV6-1 with TRBJ2-1, with 10 nucleotides matching TRBD2. The V gene's germline CDR1 is MNHNS and CDR2 SASEGT. The CDR3 sequence is 15 residues long. Trimming removed 4 bases from V and 3 bases from J; junction bases left unmatched: 3. The CDR3 DNA is TGTGCCAGCAGTGTCAGCGGGGGGGGCTACAATGAGCAGTTCTTC. Its protein is CASSVSGGGYNEQFF.

The chain uses TRBV5-1 and TRBJ1-3; unclear D gene. Germline CDR1 and CDR2: SGHRS and YFSETQ. V was trimmed by 0 bases and J by 1 base, leaving 8 bases between them. The CDR3 spans 15 residues. CDR3 nucleotide sequence: TGCGCCAGCAGCTTGGGAGACACGTCTGGAAACACCATATATTTT. This sequence encodes CASSLGDTSGNTIYF.

The CDR3 nucleotides are TGTGCCAGCAGCTTGACAGGGTCCGGCGAGCAGTACTTC. Translated: CASSLTGSGEQYF. This sequence joins TRBV7-8 and TRBJ2-7, with 7 positions matching TRBD1. CDR1 and CDR2 from the germline V gene are SGHVS and FQNEAQ. V lost 3 bases and J lost 6; bases outside the gene matches: 5. The CDR3 totals 13 residues.

The chain employs TRBV19 and TRBJ2-2, with D uncertain. Trimming shortened V by 1 base and J by 4 bases, and 7 bases separated the two germline ends. Germline V lookup: CDR1 LNHDA, CDR2 SQIVND (reference sequence). The CDR3 is made up of 14 amino acids. The CDR3 nucleotides read TGTGCCAGTAGTATAGGAGCAACCACCGGGGAGCTGTTTTTT. Its protein is CASSIGATTGELFF.

CDR3 DNA sequence: TGCGCCAGCAGCCGAAGCGGCGGAGGGCCCTCCAATGAGCAGTTCTTC. It specifies CASSRSGGGPSNEQFF. The rearrangement joins TRBV5-1 to TRBJ2-1, with TRBD2 as a possible D gene (6 bases). The V end was cut by 4 bases, the J end by 6 bases, with 20 bases between. Germline lookup yields CDR1 SGHRS and CDR2 YFSETQ. This CDR3 has 16 amino acids.

This chain connects TRBV10-1 to TRBJ1-1; 7 bases agree with TRBD1. Unmatched junction bases numbered 3, after V lost 5 bases and J lost 3 bases. This CDR3 spans 13 amino acids. The germline gives CDR1 WNHNN, CDR2 SYGVQD (reference sequence). The CDR3 is CASSRDSYTEAFF. CDR3 DNA: TGCGCCAGCAGTCGGGACAGCTACACTGAAGCTTTCTTT.

The chain links TRBV19 to TRBJ1-1, with 7 bases aligning to TRBD1. Per germline, CDR1 LNHDA and CDR2 SQIVND (reference sequence). CDR3 length: 15 residues. The J segment lost 1 base and the V segment lost 5 bases, leaving 7 bases of the junction unmatched. The CDR3 nucleotides are TGTGCCAGTAGTTTACGACAGGGACGGAACACTGAAGCTTTCTTT. It encodes CASSLRQGRNTEAFF.

The chain has TRBV5-6 and TRBJ2-7; 9 bases are a match to TRBD1. CDR3 length equals 13 residues. V was pared by 0 bases and J by 7 bases, with 2 bases of the junction left unmatched. Germline lookup yields CDR1 SGHDT and CDR2 YYEEEE. This chain's CDR3 is CASSLGTGEEQYF. The CDR3 bases are TGTGCCAGCAGCTTGGGGACAGGGGAGGAGCAGTACTTC.

The V gene is TRBV9, the J gene TRBJ2-2, with 8 bases lining up with TRBD2. Trimming at V came to 0 bases and at J to 4 bases, leaving 2 bases not matched to a gene. This CDR3 has 15 amino acids. From germline, CDR1 is SGDLS and CDR2 YYNGEE. The CDR3 DNA is TGTGCCAGCAGCGTAGCGGGAGGGCCCACCGGGGAGCTGTTTTTT. Translating it yields CASSVAGGPTGELFF.

This rearrangement joins TRBV11-3 to TRBJ2-7; perhaps TRBD2 as D (5 bases). The CDR3 is 12 amino acids. Trimming left V 0 bases short and J 7 bases short, with 7 bases between. Germline V gene data show CDR1 as SGHNT and CDR2 as YENEEA. CDR3 in amino acids: CASSLETGEQYF. CDR3 nucleotides: TGTGCCAGCAGCTTAGAGACGGGGGAGCAGTACTTC.

The chain uses TRBV28 and TRBJ2-7, with D uncertain. The CDR3 has 16 amino acids. V shed 5 bases and J shed 0 bases, with 17 bases lying between them. Germline-derived CDR1 and CDR2 are MDHEN and SYDVKM. CDR3: CASSTLRAKYSYEQYF. CDR3 in DNA: TGTGCCAGCAGTACCCTTCGAGCGAAATACTCCTACGAGCAGTACTTC.

V is TRBV9 and J is TRBJ1-2; 8 bases align to TRBD1. The germline CDR1 and CDR2 sequences are SGDLS and YYNGEE. This CDR3 has 19 amino acids. Trimming at V came to 1 base and at J to 4 bases, leaving 18 bases not matched to a gene. The CDR3 DNA sequence: TGTGCCAGCAGCGTATCGCCTATGAAAGACAGGGGAATCGGCTATGGCTACACCTTC. This sequence encodes CASSVSPMKDRGIGYGYTF.

The chain joins TRBV9 to TRBJ2-3; 13 positions match TRBD2. CDR3 length: 16 amino acids. The V segment lost 3 bases and the J segment 4 bases; nucleotides outside the gene matches: 5. Germline V gives CDR1 SGDLS, CDR2 YYNGEE. In nucleotides, the CDR3 is TGTGCCAGCAGCGCCGGACTAGCGGGAGAAGCAGATACGCAGTATTTT. It encodes CASSAGLAGEADTQYF. The entire variable domain, with the rest obtained from reference TRBV9 and TRBJ2-3, is as follows: DSGVTQTPKHLITATGQRVTLRCSPRSGDLSVYWYQQSLDQGLQFLIQYYNGEERAKGNILERFSAQQFPDLHSELNLSSLELGDSALYFCASSAGLAGEADTQYFGPGTRLTVL.

The V and J genes are TRBV5-5 and TRBJ2-3; 8 bases fit TRBD1. Germline V gene sequence: CDR1 SGHKS, CDR2 YYEKEE (reference sequence). Trimming cost V 4 bases and J 3 bases; bases outside gene matches: 10. The CDR3 runs to 16 residues. For the CDR3, the DNA is TGTGCCAGCAGCGCACTAACAGGGGGAAGGACAGATACGCAGTATTTT. As protein: CASSALTGGRTDTQYF.

The chain uses TRBV28 and TRBJ2-5; D unresolved. Trimming pared 3 bases from V and 0 bases from J, leaving 5 bases between. Germline V gene data show CDR1 as MDHEN and CDR2 as SYDVKM. The CDR3 is 13 residues long. CDR3 protein: CASSLEYQETQYF. DNA of the CDR3: TGTGCCAGCAGTTTGGAGTACCAAGAGACCCAGTACTTC.

The chain couples TRBV18 to TRBJ1-2; D may be TRBD1 (5 bases). Trimming took 2 bases from V and 3 from J, leaving 13 bases between them. The CDR3 spans 15 residues. Germline V gene data show CDR1 as KGHSH and CDR2 as LQKENI. The CDR3 bases are TGTGCCAGCTCACCAGAAACGGGGGGGGACTATGGCTACACCTTC. This sequence encodes CASSPETGGDYGYTF.